Listed here are 10 T cell receptor beta chains from one sample, sequenced in a study of T-cell memory formation after mild COVID-19. TCRdb redid the calling of the 5' RACE reads with MiXCR, one entry per CDR3 protein. The sample lists just over 60,000 distinct CDR3 sequences, roughly 9.9% occurring once. The sequencing sample was made of PBMCs or a T cell subset sorted from them (not recorded which). These receptors were taken from a man younger than 35 who had mild COVID-19 (a few samples of this study predate the infection). Cell type and time point are not known.

V is TRBV7-2 and J is TRBJ2-7; D perhaps matches TRBD2 (5 bases). Germline values: CDR1 SGHTA, CDR2 FQGNSA. V was cut by 3 bases and J by 0 bases, with 12 bases left in between. CDR3 length: 15 residues. CDR3 nucleotide sequence: TGTGCCAGCAGCTTCGAAAGCGGATACTCCTACGAGCAGTACGTC. This translates into CASSFESGYSYEQYV.

The chain is built from TRBV7-8 and TRBJ2-1, with TRBD2 identical over 8 bases. The CDR3 runs 16 residues. V lost 5 bases to trimming and J lost 2 bases; unmatched junction nucleotides: 8. Germline V gene sequence: CDR1 SGHVS, CDR2 FQNEAQ. Here the CDR3 DNA reads TGTGCCAGCAGCGCCTCCGGACTAGCTGCCTACAATGAGCAGTTCTTC. The encoded protein is CASSASGLAAYNEQFF.

This clonotype has only a few counts. The genes are TRBV9 and TRBJ2-7; tentatively, D is TRBD1 or TRBD2 (5 bases each). Trimming stripped 1 base from V and 2 bases from J, with 10 bases between. From germline, CDR1 is SGDLS and CDR2 YYNGEE. The CDR3 is 14 amino acids. The CDR3 reads CASSVRDGTYEQYF. The DNA for the CDR3 is TGTGCCAGCAGCGTACGGGACGGGACCTACGAGCAGTACTTC.

The genes are TRBV5-6 and TRBJ1-4; TRBD1 aligns across 8 bases. Germline values: CDR1 SGHDT, CDR2 YYEEEE. The CDR3 is 17 amino acids. The V and J ends lost 2 bases and 0 bases, in that order; junction bases with no gene match: 6. As DNA, the CDR3 is TGTGCCAGCAGCTTAGGACAGGGACGGGCAACTAATGAAAAACTGTTTTTT. Protein: CASSLGQGRATNEKLFF.

The chain carries TRBV28 and TRBJ1-1, with TRBD1 as a possible D gene (5 bases). In germline, CDR1 is MDHEN, CDR2 SYDVKM. Trimming shortened V by 5 bases and J by 2 bases, and 12 bases separated the two germline ends. This CDR3 is built from 14 residues. CDR3 coding DNA: TGTGCCAGCAGTCCACATACAGGTAACACTGAAGCTTTCTTT. As protein: CASSPHTGNTEAFF.

This clonotype was picked up a small number of times. The V and J genes are TRBV5-1 and TRBJ1-1; D unclear. Trimming removed 5 bases from V and 0 bases from J, with 14 bases in between. This CDR3 has 15 amino acids. Per germline, CDR1 SGHRS and CDR2 YFSETQ. CDR3 residues: CASRSGSLMNTEAFF. For the CDR3, the DNA is TGCGCCAGCAGGTCCGGGAGCCTCATGAACACTGAAGCTTTCTTT.

The V call is TRBV3-1, the J call TRBJ2-7; no clear D. The CDR3 covers 12 residues. V lost 2 bases and J lost 7, with 9 bases in between. From germline, CDR1 is LGHDT and CDR2 YNNKEL (reference sequence). In DNA, the CDR3 is TGTGCCAGCAGCCAAAGGCGGAGTGAGCAGTACTTC. It codes for CASSQRRSEQYF.

This clonotype has just a few counts. The chain recombines TRBV2 with TRBJ2-3; TRBD2 agrees at 7 bases. The V gene end was trimmed by 4 bases and the J gene end by 5 bases; junction bases not matched to a gene: 6. The CDR3 has 14 amino acids. CDR1 SNHLY and CDR2 FYNNEI come from the germline V gene. This CDR3 is CASSVSGVGDTQYF. DNA of the CDR3: TGTGCCAGCAGTGTAAGCGGGGTGGGAGATACGCAGTATTTT.

The rearrangement links TRBV18 to TRBJ2-1; possibly TRBD2 for D (6 bases). Trimming pared 3 bases from V and 7 bases from J, leaving 13 bases between. The CDR3 contains 14 residues. Germline V CDR1 and CDR2: KGHSH, LQKENI. The CDR3 bases are TGTGCCAGCTCACCCTTCCGGGGGAGGAATGAGCAGTTCTTC. Protein: CASSPFRGRNEQFF. The full variable domain, in which reference TRBV18 and TRBJ2-1 provide the parts outside the CDR3, is NAGVMQNPRHLVRRRGQEARLRCSPMKGHSHVYWYRQLPEEGLKFMVYLQKENIIDESGMPKERFSAEFPKEGPSILRIQQVVRGDSAAYFCASSPFRGRNEQFFGPGTRLTVL.

J is TRBJ2-1 and V is TRBV2, with a weak D call TRBD2 (6 bases). The V end lost 6 bases, the J end lost 3 bases, and 15 bases lay between the germline ends. This CDR3 contains 15 residues. Germline lookup yields CDR1 SNHLY and CDR2 FYNNEI. In DNA, the CDR3 is TGTGCCAGCAGACTCAACACCGGGGGCTACAATGAGCAGTTCTTC. The encoded protein is CASRLNTGGYNEQFF.